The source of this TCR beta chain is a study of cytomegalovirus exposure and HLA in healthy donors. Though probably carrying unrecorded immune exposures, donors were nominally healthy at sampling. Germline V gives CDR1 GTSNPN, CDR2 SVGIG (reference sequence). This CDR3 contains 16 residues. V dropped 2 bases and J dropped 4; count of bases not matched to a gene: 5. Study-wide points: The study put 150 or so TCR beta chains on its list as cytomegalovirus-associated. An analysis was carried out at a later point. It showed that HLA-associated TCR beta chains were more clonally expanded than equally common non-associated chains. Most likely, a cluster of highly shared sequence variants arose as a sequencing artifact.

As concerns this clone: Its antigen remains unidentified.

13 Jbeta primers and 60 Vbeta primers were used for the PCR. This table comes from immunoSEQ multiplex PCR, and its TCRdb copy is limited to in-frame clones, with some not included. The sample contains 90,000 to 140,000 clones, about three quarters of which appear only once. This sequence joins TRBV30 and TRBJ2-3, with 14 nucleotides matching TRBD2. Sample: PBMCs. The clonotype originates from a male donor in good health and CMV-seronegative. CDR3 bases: TGTGCCTGGAGTAGCACGGGACTAGCGGGGGCAGATACGCAGTATTTT. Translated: CAWSSTGLAGADTQYF.